This T cell receptor beta chain was retrieved from a study of blood T cell repertoires in COVID-19. Study-level background: The analysed material was cDNA or gDNA that came from T cells, B-cell-depleted T cells, or PBMCs.

Individuals aged roughly 18 to 95 years were recruited from about two dozen US areas. Cohorts were determined from participant-reported clinical history. A COVID-19 case had been met by exposed participants during the 2 weeks before study entry. The repertoire was sequenced with immunoSEQ multiplex PCR; TCRdb's copy has only in-frame clones and lacks some. The sample records fewer than 300,000 clones, around 84% being singletons. This clonotype was sampled from a man aged 35 to 55 who had been exposed to COVID-19. Sequenced input: PBMCs or T cells enriched from blood (not recorded which).

The CDR3, as DNA: TGTGCCAGCAGCCATGTCCCGGGAGTTTTGGAGACCCAGTACTTC. Protein product: CASSHVPGVLETQYF. The chain carries TRBV5-5 and TRBJ2-5, with TRBD2 as a possible D gene (6 bases). V lost 4 bases, J lost 5 bases, and 18 bases lay in between. This CDR3 has 15 residues. From germline, CDR1 is SGHKS and CDR2 YYEKEE (reference sequence). The full variable domain, completed using reference TRBV5-5 and TRBJ2-5, is DAGVTQSPTHLIKTRGQQVTLRCSPISGHKSVSWYQQVLGQGPQFIFQYYEKEERGRGNFPDRFSARQFPNYSSELNVNALLLGDSALYLCASSHVPGVLETQYFGPGTRLLVL.